The 27 T cell receptor beta chains given below trace back to one sample, sequenced in a study of blood T cells in healthy people across ages. Alongside a J-beta primer mix, a sample-barcoded 5' primer served in a second PCR lasting about 7 to 12 cycles. MiXCR, run by TCRdb on the 5' RACE reads, gives a single entry per CDR3 protein. Counted here are under 950,000 distinct CDR3 sequences, 22% occurring once; the ten biggest clones make up around 21%. The source material was blood. These receptors all come from a man between 65 and 85 years old in good health.

The sample holds a few counts of this clonotype. The chain has TRBV14 and TRBJ1-5, with a tentative D call TRBD1 (6 bases). From germline, CDR1 is SGHDN and CDR2 FVKESK. The CDR3 runs to 14 residues. With 1 base removed from V and 7 bases from J, the gap between germline ends came to 11 bases. CDR3 bases: TGTGCCAGCAGCCAAGCAGGGGTTAAGCAGCCCCAGCATTTT. Residues: CASSQAGVKQPQHF.

This rearrangement joins TRBV6-2 or TRBV6-3 to TRBJ2-7; D unresolved. The end of the DNA fits TRBJ2-1 better, so the J call may be wrong. CDR1 and CDR2 (germline): MNHEY, SVGEGT. This CDR3 has 14 residues. Written as DNA, the CDR3 is TGTGCCAGCAGTCGGCCCGTTCAAACGGGTGAGCAGTTCTTC. Translation gives CASSRPVQTGEQFF.

This clonotype has only one observation. The chain couples TRBV3-1 to TRBJ2-7; TRBD2 aligns across 8 bases. The closer fit of TRBJ2-1 to the DNA end suggests the J call may be wrong. The length of the CDR3 is 17 residues. Germline V gives CDR1 LGHDT, CDR2 YNNKEL (reference sequence). CDR3 residues: CASSQDWAGGTYNEQFF. In DNA form, the CDR3 reads TGTGCCAGCAGCCAAGATTGGGCGGGAGGAACCTACAATGAGCAGTTCTTC.

This clonotype was observed a few times. The chain carries TRBV14 and TRBJ2-3; possibly TRBD1 for D (5 bases). The CDR3 runs 15 residues. V was clipped by 0 bases and J by 5 bases, with 12 bases between them. Looked up from germline, CDR1 is SGHDN and CDR2 is FVKESK. CDR3 nucleotide sequence: TGTGCCAGCAGCCAAGATCAGGGTTGGCGAGATACGCAGTATTTT. Protein product: CASSQDQGWRDTQYF.

V and J are TRBV5-1 and TRBJ2-7; TRBD1 agrees at 7 bases. CDR1 is SGHRS, CDR2 YFSETQ, per germline. The CDR3 runs to 14 residues. With V trimmed by 6 bases and J by 0 bases, 6 bases remained unmatched. CDR3 amino acids: CASNLQGISYEQYF. CDR3 coding DNA: TGCGCCAGCAATTTACAGGGGATCTCCTACGAGCAGTACTTC.

This clonotype was seen a handful of times. The chain has TRBV9 and TRBJ2-3; D remains ambiguous. This CDR3 is 12 amino acids long. Trimming left V 4 bases short and J 5 bases short, with 8 bases between. Germline V gene data show CDR1 as SGDLS and CDR2 as YYNGEE. For the CDR3, the DNA is TGTGCCAGCAGCCAACACGGAGATACGCAGTATTTT. It is translated as CASSQHGDTQYF.

The chain has TRBV7-9 and TRBJ1-1, with 7 bases matching TRBD1. The V gene's germline CDR1 is SEHNR and CDR2 FQNEAQ (reference sequence). J lost 1 base, V lost 4 bases, and 9 bases had no gene match. The CDR3 covers 16 residues. CDR3 in DNA: TGTGCCAGCAGCTACGCTTCTTCAGGGGGGAACACTGAAGCTTTCTTT. Translating gives CASSYASSGGNTEAFF. Based on the CDR3 plus reference TRBV7-9 and TRBJ1-1, the full variable domain is DTGVSQNPRHKITKRGQNVTFRCDPISEHNRLYWYRQTLGQGPEFLTYFQNEAQLEKSRLLSDRFSAERPKGSFSTLEIQRTEQGDSAMYLCASSYASSGGNTEAFFGQGTRLTVV.

The CDR3 DNA follows: TGTGCCAGCAGCCGACAGGGAAGGAACTATGGCTACACCTTC. It translates to CASSRQGRNYGYTF. V and J are TRBV3-1 and TRBJ1-2; TRBD1 aligns across 7 bases. The CDR3 has 14 amino acids. CDR1 and CDR2 (germline): LGHDT, YNNKEL (reference sequence). The V and J ends lost 4 bases and 2 bases, in that order; junction bases with no gene match: 4.

On this clonotype: A junction end diverges from the germline sequence, so it may reflect a read error. The chain combines TRBV7-2 with TRBJ1-2; a possible D gene is TRBD1 (6 bases). The CDR3 is made up of 13 amino acids. The germline V gene encodes CDR1 SGHTA and CDR2 FQGNSA. The DNA of the CDR3 is TGTGCCGGCAGCTTCAACAGGGTATACGGCTACACCTTC. It is translated as CAGSFNRVYGYTF.

The chain combines TRBV6-1 with TRBJ2-5, with no clear D. The germline CDR1 and CDR2 sequences are MNHNS and SASEGT. The CDR3 has 15 amino acids. The ends were cut back, 4 bases at V and 5 bases at J, with 17 bases in the middle. CDR3 in DNA: TGTGCCAGCAGTGGTTTGTACACTTATGGGGAGACCCAGTACTTC. Translation: CASSGLYTYGETQYF.

This clonotype was observed a few times. The rearrangement links TRBV6-2 or TRBV6-3 to TRBJ2-5; 8 bases map to TRBD2. Germline CDR1 reads MNHEY; CDR2 reads SVGEGT. V lost 4 bases to trimming and J lost 9 bases; unmatched junction nucleotides: 10. The CDR3 spans 14 residues. The CDR3: CASSSRLATWAQYF. DNA for the CDR3: TGTGCCAGCAGTTCAAGACTAGCGACCTGGGCCCAGTACTTC.

Only a few counts were recorded for this clonotype. The V call is TRBV29-1, the J call TRBJ1-2; D is perhaps TRBD1 (5 bases). Germline V gives CDR1 SQVTM, CDR2 ANQGSEA. V lost 4 bases to trimming and J lost 4 bases, with 13 bases between them. This CDR3 has 13 amino acids. The CDR3 sequence: CSVAAGSLYGYTF. CDR3 coding DNA: TGCAGCGTTGCGGCAGGGAGCCTCTATGGCTACACCTTC.

This chain joins TRBV19 and TRBJ2-1; maybe TRBD1 (6 bases). The ends were cut back, 5 bases at V and 6 bases at J, with 20 bases in the middle. The CDR3 has 16 amino acids. Germline lookup yields CDR1 LNHDA and CDR2 SQIVND (reference sequence). CDR3 nucleotides: TGTGCCAGTAGTGTAACAGGGTTTACAAGAGGCAATGAGCAGTTCTTC. Translating it yields CASSVTGFTRGNEQFF.

The gene calls are TRBV7-8 and TRBJ1-1; 7 bases agree with TRBD1. The CDR3 contains 15 residues. V shed 1 base, J shed 9 bases, and the junction held 11 bases outside the gene matches. Per the germline V gene, CDR1 is SGHVS and CDR2 is FQNEAQ. CDR3 protein: CASSLGSGRQGKAFF. The CDR3 coding sequence is TGTGCCAGCAGCTTAGGGTCTGGGCGACAGGGCAAAGCTTTCTTT.

The chain carries TRBV7-9 and TRBJ2-3, with 8 bases identical to TRBD1. Trimming removed 11 bases from V and 4 bases from J; junction bases left unmatched: 11. This CDR3 has 14 amino acids. Germline CDR1 reads SEHNR; CDR2 reads FQNEAQ (reference sequence). CDR3 region: CAFRGDRRPDTQYF. CDR3 DNA: TGTGCCTTCAGAGGGGACAGGCGGCCAGATACGCAGTATTTT.

The chain couples TRBV20-1 to TRBJ1-1; D gene uncertain. Trimming removed 6 bases at V and 10 bases at J, with 12 bases between. CDR3 length equals 10 residues. Germline V gene data show CDR1 as DFQATT and CDR2 as SNEGSKA (reference sequence). The CDR3: CSAWREGAFF. The CDR3 DNA is TGCAGTGCCTGGCGAGAGGGAGCTTTCTTT.

V is TRBV18 and J is TRBJ1-1; 11 nucleotides agree with TRBD1. The J segment lost 4 bases and the V segment lost 1 base, leaving 8 bases of the junction unmatched. The CDR3 is 17 amino acids. Germline V gene sequence: CDR1 KGHSH, CDR2 LQKENI. The CDR3 loop reads CASSPRLTGTGGTEAFF. As DNA, the CDR3 is TGTGCCAGCTCACCACGCCTTACCGGGACAGGGGGCACTGAAGCTTTCTTT. Based on the CDR3 plus reference TRBV18 and TRBJ1-1, the full variable domain is NAGVMQNPRHLVRRRGQEARLRCSPMKGHSHVYWYRQLPEEGLKFMVYLQKENIIDESGMPKERFSAEFPKEGPSILRIQQVVRGDSAAYFCASSPRLTGTGGTEAFFGQGTRLTVV.

The chain carries TRBV15 and TRBJ1-6, with 8 bases lining up with TRBD1. The J segment lost 9 bases and the V segment lost 5 bases, leaving 6 bases of the junction unmatched. This CDR3 region has 14 residues. Germline CDR1 LNHNV, CDR2 YYDKDF (reference sequence). DNA of the CDR3: TGTGCCACCAGCCCGGACAGGGCGACTTCACCCCTCCACTTT. Its protein is CATSPDRATSPLHF.

The chain links TRBV5-1 to TRBJ1-5; maybe TRBD1 (6 bases). Trimming took 1 base from V and 7 from J, leaving 12 bases between them. Germline assignment: CDR1 SGHRS and CDR2 YFSETQ. CDR3 length: 14 residues. CDR3 region: CASSLSGEPQPQHF. DNA for the CDR3: TGCGCCAGCAGCTTGTCAGGGGAACCCCAGCCCCAGCATTTT. The full variable domain, in which reference TRBV5-1 and TRBJ1-5 provide the parts outside the CDR3, is KAGVTQTPRYLIKTRGQQVTLSCSPISGHRSVSWYQQTPGQGLQFLFEYFSETQRNKGNFPGRFSGRQFSNSRSEMNVSTLELGDSALYLCASSLSGEPQPQHFGDGTRLSIL.

The V and J genes are TRBV7-9 and TRBJ1-2; tentatively, D is TRBD1 (5 bases). The V gene lost 1 base and the J gene lost 6 bases, with 15 bases spanning the gap. CDR3 length: 15 residues. CDR1 and CDR2 (germline): SEHNR, FQNEAQ (reference sequence). The CDR3 DNA follows: TGTGCCAGCAGCTTAGGCAGGGTCGAGGTTGATGGCTACACCTTC. It codes for CASSLGRVEVDGYTF.

This chain joins TRBV7-6 and TRBJ1-5, with no clear D. Germline CDR1 reads SGHVS; CDR2 reads FNYEAQ. CDR3 length equals 18 residues. Trimming pared 1 base from V and 0 bases from J, leaving 16 bases between. The CDR3 DNA sequence: TGTGCCAGCAGCTTAGGGGCAGCCACCTATTATAGCAATCAGCCCCAGCATTTT. This encodes CASSLGAATYYSNQPQHF.

There are a few counts of this clonotype. A single base separates this from a much larger clone, so it may be a read error. The chain carries TRBV7-8 and TRBJ2-1; D might be TRBD2 (5 bases). Trimming removed 5 bases at V and 8 bases at J, with 19 bases between. The CDR3 spans 15 residues. The germline gives CDR1 SGHVS, CDR2 FQNEAQ. CDR3 residues: CASSQSSRRKYEQFF. CDR3 coding DNA: TGTGCCAGCAGCCAGTCTAGCAGGAGAAAATATGAGCAGTTCTTC.

This clonotype was counted only a few times. V is TRBV7-2 and J is TRBJ2-1; D gene uncertain. Trimming took off 7 bases at V and 3 bases at J, with 16 bases between the two ends. The germline V gene encodes CDR1 SGHTA and CDR2 FQGNSA. The CDR3 extends over 15 amino acids. DNA for the CDR3: TGTGCCAGCACCTATGCCCCTTCGGGCTACAATGAGCAGTTCTTC. Protein sequence: CASTYAPSGYNEQFF.

A word on this clonotype: One end of the junction does not line up with germline, which may come from a read error. The chain joins TRBV7-2 to TRBJ2-1; a possible D gene is TRBD2 (6 bases). The CDR3 length is 18 residues. The germline gives CDR1 SGHTA, CDR2 FQGNSA. CDR3 loop: CACSFRPPSSGSYNEQFF. CDR3 nucleotides: TGTGCCTGCAGCTTTAGGCCCCCTAGTAGCGGATCCTACAATGAGCAGTTCTTC.

This clonotype was counted only a few times. The CDR3: CASSVVGGTGSNEQFF. CDR3 nucleotides: TGTGCCAGCAGCGTAGTAGGGGGGACAGGCTCAAATGAGCAGTTCTTC. The chain joins TRBV9 to TRBJ2-7; 8 nucleotides align to TRBD1. The J call could be wrong; TRBJ2-1 is a better fit for the DNA end. CDR3 length: 16 amino acids. The germline V gene has CDR1 SGDLS and CDR2 YYNGEE.

The chain recombines TRBV6-5 with TRBJ1-4, with TRBD1 identical over 7 bases. The CDR3 length is 15 residues. V lost 0 bases to trimming and J lost 7 bases; unmatched junction nucleotides: 5. CDR1 and CDR2 (germline): MNHEY, SVGAGI. The CDR3 sequence is CASSYSTGIGEKLFF. CDR3 bases: TGTGCCAGCAGTTACTCGACAGGGATCGGTGAAAAACTGTTTTTT.

This chain links TRBV29-1 with TRBJ2-1; 8 nucleotides align to TRBD2. CDR3 length equals 16 residues. V lost 3 bases and J lost 0; bases outside the gene matches: 7. Germline loops: CDR1 SQVTM, CDR2 ANQGSEA. The chain's CDR3 is CSVDAPGGASYNEQFF. The CDR3 DNA reads as TGCAGCGTTGATGCCCCGGGGGGGGCCTCCTACAATGAGCAGTTCTTC.